The rows below give T cell receptor beta chains drawn from one sample of a study of blood T cell repertoires in COVID-19. Measured with immunoSEQ multiplex PCR; TCRdb has only the in-frame clones, and not every one. The profile shows 210,000 or so clones, under 90% of them singletons. Input material: PBMCs or T cells enriched from blood (not recorded which). All receptors derive from a man aged 60 to 69 who had recovered from COVID-19. The CDR3 runs from the conserved cysteine through the conserved F or W. Fields, in order: D gene, J gene, clone size, V gene, CDR3 DNA, CDR3 protein. The D gene is left open where the match is weak. Rows may omit the clone size; those that give it use once, few, many or a size class.

D: TRBD1; J: TRBJ2-3; size: NA; V: TRBV5-5; DNA: TGTGCCAGCAGCTCGTCGGGGACAGGGGTCACAGATACGCAGTATTTT; CDR3: CASSSSGTGVTDTQYF
D: NA; J: TRBJ2-2; size: NA; V: TRBV10-2; DNA: TGCGCCAGCGCAGCAGGGACGAACACCGGGGAGCTGTTTTTT; CDR3: CASAAGTNTGELFF
D: TRBD1; J: TRBJ1-6; size: NA; V: TRBV4-1; DNA: TGCGCCAGCAGCCAAGCGGGGCTAAGGGGGCTAATTTCACCCCTCCACTTT; CDR3: CASSQAGLRGLISPLHF
D: TRBD1; J: TRBJ2-3; size: NA; V: TRBV30; DNA: TGTGCCTGGAGGCTTTCCGGGACAGGGGGCTTGTGGGGCACAGATACGCAGTATTTT; CDR3: CAWRLSGTGGLWGTDTQYF
D: TRBD1; J: TRBJ1-5; size: NA; V: TRBV19; DNA: TGTGCCAGTAGTATAAGTGGGACAGCAGGACATAGCAATCAGCCCCAGCATTTT; CDR3: CASSISGTAGHSNQPQHF
D: NA; J: TRBJ1-1; size: NA; V: TRBV6-2/TRBV6-3; DNA: TGTGCCAGCAGTTACCCAACTGAAGCTTTCTTT; CDR3: CASSYPTEAFF
D: TRBD1; J: TRBJ1-2; size: once; V: TRBV5-1; DNA: TGCGCCAGCAGCTTGGGGTCGGGACAGGACTATGGCTACACCTTC; CDR3: CASSLGSGQDYGYTF
D: TRBD2; J: TRBJ2-5; size: NA; V: TRBV19; DNA: TGTGCCAGTAGTATAGATTTAGGTAGAGGGAAAGGACTAGCCCGGGAGACCCAGTACTTC; CDR3: CASSIDLGRGKGLARETQYF
D: TRBD2; J: TRBJ2-5; size: once; V: TRBV29-1; DNA: TGCAGCGTTGCCAAAGCTGGGGGGGGGACCCAGTACTTC; CDR3: CSVAKAGGGTQYF
D: NA; J: TRBJ2-1; size: NA; V: TRBV2; DNA: TGTGCCAGCAGTGGGCCAGAAACCTACAATGAGCAGTTCTTC; CDR3: CASSGPETYNEQFF
D: NA; J: TRBJ1-2; size: few; V: TRBV7-9; DNA: TGTGCCAGCAGCCCCAGGGCGAACTATGGCTACACCTTC; CDR3: CASSPRANYGYTF
D: NA; J: TRBJ1-5; size: few; V: TRBV7-6; DNA: TGTGCCAGCAGCAGCGGTGTTGGCAATCAGCCCCAGCATTTT; CDR3: CASSSGVGNQPQHF
D: TRBD1; J: TRBJ1-6; size: NA; V: TRBV19; DNA: TGTGCCAGTAGTATTAGTGGACAGGGAAATTCACCCCTCCACTTT; CDR3: CASSISGQGNSPLHF
D: NA; J: TRBJ1-4; size: NA; V: TRBV3-1/TRBV3-2; DNA: TGTGCCAGCAGCCGTTCGGGGGGTGGAGAAAAACTGTTTTTT; CDR3: CASSRSGGGEKLFF
D: TRBD1; J: TRBJ2-4; size: NA; V: TRBV3-1/TRBV3-2; DNA: TGTGCCAGCAGCCCTACAGGGGTAGCCAAAAACATTCAGTACTTC; CDR3: CASSPTGVAKNIQYF
D: NA; J: TRBJ1-1; size: NA; V: TRBV29-1; DNA: TGCAGCGTTGGCGACAGTTGGGGCACTGAAGCTTTCTTT; CDR3: CSVGDSWGTEAFF
D: NA; J: TRBJ2-5; size: NA; V: TRBV3-1/TRBV3-2; DNA: TGTGCCAGCAGCCAAGATTGGGCAGAAGAGACCCAGTACTTC; CDR3: CASSQDWAEETQYF
D: TRBD2; J: TRBJ2-2; size: once; V: TRBV10-3; DNA: TGTGCCATCAGTGTGTCTCTAGCGGGGGGGCCTGGCACCGGGGAGCTGTTTTTT; CDR3: CAISVSLAGGPGTGELFF
D: TRBD1; J: TRBJ2-5; size: NA; V: TRBV5-8; DNA: TGTGCCAGCAGCCCGCCCCTGGGACAGACGTTCTCGTACCAAGAGACCCAGTACTTC; CDR3: CASSPPLGQTFSYQETQYF
D: TRBD1; J: TRBJ2-1; size: once; V: TRBV6-5; DNA: TGTGCCAGCAGTTACTCTCGAGGGGGCGCCTACAATGAGCAGTTCTTC; CDR3: CASSYSRGGAYNEQFF
D: NA; J: TRBJ1-2; size: NA; V: TRBV6-5; DNA: TGTGCCAGCAGAAAGACAGACTATGGCTACACCTTC; CDR3: CASRKTDYGYTF
D: NA; J: TRBJ2-1; size: NA; V: TRBV20-1; DNA: TGCAGTGCTAGCGGGTACGGGGAGCAGTTCTTC; CDR3: CSASGYGEQFF
D: TRBD1; J: TRBJ2-5; size: NA; V: TRBV5-4; DNA: TGTGCCAGCAGCAAAGGACAGGGCATGGGGGAGACCCAGTACTTC; CDR3: CASSKGQGMGETQYF
D: TRBD1; J: TRBJ2-1; size: NA; V: TRBV19; DNA: TGTGCCAGTAGTACGCCGACAGGGAATGAGCAGTTCTTC; CDR3: CASSTPTGNEQFF